Each of the 3 T cell receptor beta chains below was sequenced from the same sample in a study of molecular identifiers for immune sequencing clone quantification. TCRdb processed the PCR reads anew with MiXCR; each CDR3 protein has one entry. Among some 10,000 distinct CDR3 sequences listed, 19% were seen once. Sequencing was done on a sample of naive CD8+ T cells from blood, with Jurkat cell RNA spiked in. Subset of the sample: FACS-sorted CD8+CD4-CCR7+CD45RA+ naive T cells. These receptors came from a human donor in good health. Some libraries in this study had Jurkat cell RNA spiked in.

Many counts were recorded for this clonotype. V usage is TRBV29-1 and J usage is TRBJ1-1; D gene uncertain. This CDR3 region has 10 residues. The germline V gene encodes CDR1 SQVTM and CDR2 ANQGSEA. Deletions cut 5 bases from V and 3 bases from J, with 4 bases between. The CDR3 DNA is TGCAGCGTTCCGGACACTGAAGCTTTCTTT. Amino acids: CSVPDTEAFF.

This clonotype occurred many times. The rearrangement joins TRBV19 to TRBJ1-1, with D perhaps TRBD1 (5 bases). Germline CDR1 reads LNHDA; CDR2 reads SQIVND (reference sequence). Trimming stripped 2 bases from V and 4 bases from J, with 8 bases between. The CDR3 extends over 13 amino acids. DNA for the CDR3: TGTGCCAGTAGTATAATCGGGGGCACTGAAGCTTTCTTT. It is translated as CASSIIGGTEAFF.

This clonotype rates as medium-sized. V and J are TRBV12-3 or TRBV12-4 and TRBJ2-7; TRBD1 agrees at 9 bases. Germline trimming cut 9 bases from V and 4 bases from J; bases unmatched to any gene: 10. CDR3 size: 14 residues. The chain's CDR3 is CASSPGQGPYEQYF. DNA of the CDR3: TGTGCCAGTAGTCCGGGACAGGGCCCTTACGAGCAGTACTTC.